The rows below give T cell receptor beta chains drawn from one sample of a study of blood T cell repertoires in COVID-19. Sequencing used immunoSEQ multiplex PCR; TCRdb keeps in-frame clones, though not all of them. The table records approximately 70,000 clones, under 90% of them present only once. Sequences were obtained from peripheral blood. The receptors originated from a human donor in a cohort sampled during active COVID-19. The conserved cysteine and the conserved F or W are not part of the CDR3 here. The order of the fields is CDR3 protein, J gene, V gene.

CDR3 protein: ATSDKTTGQSEQF; J gene: TRBJ2-1; V gene: TRBV24-1
CDR3 protein: ASSVEPGGWGNTIY; J gene: TRBJ1-3; V gene: TRBV9
CDR3 protein: ASSYMVAGGPGTDTQY; J gene: TRBJ2-3; V gene: TRBV6-2/TRBV6-3
CDR3 protein: ASSFTVYGYT; J gene: TRBJ1-2; V gene: TRBV7-9
CDR3 protein: ASSIKGGGEAF; J gene: TRBJ1-1; V gene: TRBV19
CDR3 protein: ASSPSSGIYEQY; J gene: TRBJ2-7; V gene: TRBV5-1
CDR3 protein: ATSDPPSGSRNEQF; J gene: TRBJ2-1; V gene: TRBV24-1
CDR3 protein: ASSRDLGAGAF; J gene: TRBJ1-1; V gene: TRBV5-6
CDR3 protein: ASSSSSGRAGETQY; J gene: TRBJ2-5; V gene: TRBV7-2
CDR3 protein: ASTEGMTEAF; J gene: TRBJ1-1; V gene: TRBV19
CDR3 protein: ASSSGQGTYEQY; J gene: TRBJ2-7; V gene: TRBV6-6
CDR3 protein: ASSLIGRGLHNEQF; J gene: TRBJ2-1; V gene: TRBV5-4
CDR3 protein: ASSLADSYSNQPQH; J gene: TRBJ1-5; V gene: TRBV7-8
CDR3 protein: ASSYSGNSPLH; J gene: TRBJ1-6; V gene: TRBV6-5
CDR3 protein: SVKTSGGRVYEQY; J gene: TRBJ2-7; V gene: TRBV29-1
CDR3 protein: ASSTGTSETDTQY; J gene: TRBJ2-3; V gene: TRBV9
CDR3 protein: ASSFSSGSRGEQF; J gene: TRBJ2-1; V gene: TRBV7-9
CDR3 protein: ASSGDTANEKLF; J gene: TRBJ1-4; V gene: TRBV5-1
CDR3 protein: ASSLAPRDWVF; J gene: TRBJ2-1; V gene: TRBV6-5
CDR3 protein: ASSLRGGRGNEQF; J gene: TRBJ2-1; V gene: TRBV14
CDR3 protein: ASRLSGGPGANVLT; J gene: TRBJ2-6; V gene: TRBV7-2
CDR3 protein: ASSLDRRELSYEQY; J gene: TRBJ2-7; V gene: TRBV7-8
CDR3 protein: ASGTGSSYEQY; J gene: TRBJ2-7; V gene: TRBV9
CDR3 protein: ASSWSPYEVRDEQF; J gene: TRBJ2-1; V gene: TRBV5-5
CDR3 protein: ASSPTHRGRQPQH; J gene: TRBJ1-5; V gene: TRBV6-2/TRBV6-3
CDR3 protein: ASSLVPSSSSYNEQF; J gene: TRBJ2-1; V gene: TRBV7-9
CDR3 protein: ASGLAGYNEQF; J gene: TRBJ2-1; V gene: TRBV6-5